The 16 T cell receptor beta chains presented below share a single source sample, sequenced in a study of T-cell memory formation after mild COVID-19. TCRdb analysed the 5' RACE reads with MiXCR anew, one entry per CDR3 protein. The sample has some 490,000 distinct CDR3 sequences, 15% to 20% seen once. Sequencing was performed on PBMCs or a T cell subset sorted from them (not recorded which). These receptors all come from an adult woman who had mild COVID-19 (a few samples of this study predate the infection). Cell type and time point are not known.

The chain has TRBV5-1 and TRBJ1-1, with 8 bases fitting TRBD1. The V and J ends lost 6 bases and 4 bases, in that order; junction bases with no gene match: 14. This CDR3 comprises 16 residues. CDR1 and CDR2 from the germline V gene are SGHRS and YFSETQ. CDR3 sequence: CASTRTGRERGTEAFF. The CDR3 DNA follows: TGCGCCAGCACCCGGACAGGGAGGGAGAGAGGCACTGAAGCTTTCTTT.

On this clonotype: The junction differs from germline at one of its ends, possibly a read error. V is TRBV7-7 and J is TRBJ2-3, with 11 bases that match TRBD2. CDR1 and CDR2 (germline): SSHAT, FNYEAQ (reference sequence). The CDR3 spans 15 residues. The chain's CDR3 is CASSRTSGRSDTQYF. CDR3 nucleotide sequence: TGTGCTAGCAGCCGTACTAGCGGGAGATCTGATACGCAGTATTTT.

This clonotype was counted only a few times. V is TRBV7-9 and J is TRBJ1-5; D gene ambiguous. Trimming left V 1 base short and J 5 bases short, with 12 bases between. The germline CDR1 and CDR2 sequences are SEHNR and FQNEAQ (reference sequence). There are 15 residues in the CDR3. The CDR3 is CASSLGNREYQPQHF. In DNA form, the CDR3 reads TGTGCCAGCAGCTTAGGGAACCGCGAATATCAGCCCCAGCATTTT.

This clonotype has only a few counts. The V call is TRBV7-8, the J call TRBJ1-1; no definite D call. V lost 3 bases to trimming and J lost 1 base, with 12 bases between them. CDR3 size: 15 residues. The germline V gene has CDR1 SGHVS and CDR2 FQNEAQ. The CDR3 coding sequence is TGTGCCAGCAGCTTTAATAGATGGGAGAACACTGAAGCTTTCTTT. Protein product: CASSFNRWENTEAFF.

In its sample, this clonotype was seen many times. The CDR3 loop reads CASSLTSNTGELFF. Here the CDR3 DNA reads TGCGCCAGCAGCCTAACTAGTAACACCGGGGAGCTGTTTTTT. V gene TRBV4-3 combines with J gene TRBJ2-2; a possible D gene is TRBD2 (5 bases). CDR1 is LGHNA, CDR2 YSLEER, per germline. This CDR3 comprises 14 residues. V was trimmed by 4 bases and J by 2 bases, leaving 8 bases between them.

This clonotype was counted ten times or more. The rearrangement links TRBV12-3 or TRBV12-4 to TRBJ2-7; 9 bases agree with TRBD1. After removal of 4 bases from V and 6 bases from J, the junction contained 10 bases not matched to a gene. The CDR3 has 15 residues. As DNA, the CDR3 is TGTGCCAGCAGTTCCTCCGGGACAGGGATACGCGAGCAGTACTTC. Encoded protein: CASSSSGTGIREQYF.

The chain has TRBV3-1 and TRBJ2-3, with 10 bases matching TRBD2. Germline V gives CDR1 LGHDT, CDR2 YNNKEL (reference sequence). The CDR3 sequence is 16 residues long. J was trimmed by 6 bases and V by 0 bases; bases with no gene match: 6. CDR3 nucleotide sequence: TGTGCCAGCAGCCAAGACCCCGGGACTAGCGTCGATACGCAGTATTTT. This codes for CASSQDPGTSVDTQYF.

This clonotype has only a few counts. CDR3 nucleotide sequence: TGTGCCAGCTCACCACCGTTGCGGCCTAGCACAGATACGCAGTATTTT. It is translated as CASSPPLRPSTDTQYF. The chain joins TRBV18 to TRBJ2-3; no firm D call. V lost 0 bases and J lost 0, with 10 bases in between. The CDR3 sequence is 16 residues long. The germline V gene has CDR1 KGHSH and CDR2 LQKENI.

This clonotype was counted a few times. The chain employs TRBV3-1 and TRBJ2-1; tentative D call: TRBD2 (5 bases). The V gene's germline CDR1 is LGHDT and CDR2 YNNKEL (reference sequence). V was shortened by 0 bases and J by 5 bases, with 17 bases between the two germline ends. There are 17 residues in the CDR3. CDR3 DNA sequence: TGTGCCAGCAGCCAAGATCCCGCTCGCATCGGGGACAATGAGCAGTTCTTC. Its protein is CASSQDPARIGDNEQFF.

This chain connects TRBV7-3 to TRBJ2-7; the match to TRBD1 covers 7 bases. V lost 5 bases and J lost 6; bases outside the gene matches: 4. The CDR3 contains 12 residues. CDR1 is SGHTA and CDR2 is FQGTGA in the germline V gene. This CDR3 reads CASSQGQAEQYF. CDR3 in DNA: TGTGCCAGCAGCCAAGGACAGGCCGAGCAGTACTTC.

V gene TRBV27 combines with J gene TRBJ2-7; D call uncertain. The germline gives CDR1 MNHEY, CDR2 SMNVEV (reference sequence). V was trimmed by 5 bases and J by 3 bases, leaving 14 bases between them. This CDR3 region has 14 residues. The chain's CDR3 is CASSPLGTFYEQYF. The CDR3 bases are TGTGCCAGCAGTCCACTGGGAACCTTCTACGAGCAGTACTTC.

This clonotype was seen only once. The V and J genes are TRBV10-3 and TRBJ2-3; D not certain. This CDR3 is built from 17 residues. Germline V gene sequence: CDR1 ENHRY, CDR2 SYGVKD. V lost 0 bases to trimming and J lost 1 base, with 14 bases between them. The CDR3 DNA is TGTGCCATCAGTGAGTCGTATCCGTGGACCGGCACAGATACGCAGTATTTT. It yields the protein CAISESYPWTGTDTQYF.

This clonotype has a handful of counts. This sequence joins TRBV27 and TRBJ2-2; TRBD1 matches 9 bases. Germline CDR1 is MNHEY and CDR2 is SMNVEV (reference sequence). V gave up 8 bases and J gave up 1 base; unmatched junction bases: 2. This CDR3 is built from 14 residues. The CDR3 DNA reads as TGTGCCAGCGGACAGGGGAGGAACACCGGGGAGCTGTTTTTT. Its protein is CASGQGRNTGELFF.

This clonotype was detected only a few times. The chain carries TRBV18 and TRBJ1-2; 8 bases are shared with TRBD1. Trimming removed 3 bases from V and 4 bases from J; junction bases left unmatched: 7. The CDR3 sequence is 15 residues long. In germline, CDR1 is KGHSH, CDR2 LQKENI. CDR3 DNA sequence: TGTGCCAGCTCACCCTCCGGACAGGGTGGCTATGGCTACACCTTC. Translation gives CASSPSGQGGYGYTF.

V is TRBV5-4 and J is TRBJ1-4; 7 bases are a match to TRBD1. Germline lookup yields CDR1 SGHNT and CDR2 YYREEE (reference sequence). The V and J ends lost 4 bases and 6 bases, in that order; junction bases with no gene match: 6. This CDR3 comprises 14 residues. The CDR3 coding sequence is TGTGCCAGCAGCGATTTCGGACAGGATGAAAAACTGTTTTTT. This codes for CASSDFGQDEKLFF.

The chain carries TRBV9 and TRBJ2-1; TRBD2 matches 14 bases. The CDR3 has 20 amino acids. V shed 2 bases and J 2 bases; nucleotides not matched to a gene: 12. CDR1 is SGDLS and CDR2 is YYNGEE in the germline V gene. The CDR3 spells CASSVSLETSGGAAYNEQFF. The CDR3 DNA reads TGTGCCAGCAGCGTGTCCCTCGAGACTAGCGGGGGGGCCGCCTACAATGAGCAGTTCTTC. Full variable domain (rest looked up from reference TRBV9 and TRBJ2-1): DSGVTQTPKHLITATGQRVTLRCSPRSGDLSVYWYQQSLDQGLQFLIQYYNGEERAKGNILERFSAQQFPDLHSELNLSSLELGDSALYFCASSVSLETSGGAAYNEQFFGPGTRLTVL.